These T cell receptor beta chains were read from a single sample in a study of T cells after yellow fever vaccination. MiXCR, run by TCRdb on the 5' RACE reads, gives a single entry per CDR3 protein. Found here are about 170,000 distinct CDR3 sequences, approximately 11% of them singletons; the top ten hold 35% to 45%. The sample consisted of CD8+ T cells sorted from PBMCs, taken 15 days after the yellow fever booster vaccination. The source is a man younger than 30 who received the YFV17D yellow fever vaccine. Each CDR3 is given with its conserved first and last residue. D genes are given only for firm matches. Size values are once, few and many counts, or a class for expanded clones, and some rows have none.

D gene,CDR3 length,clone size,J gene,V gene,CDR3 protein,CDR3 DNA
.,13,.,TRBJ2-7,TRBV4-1,CASSHRDSYEQYF,TGCGCCAGCAGCCACAGGGACTCCTACGAGCAGTACTTC
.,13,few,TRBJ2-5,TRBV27,CASSIYGGETQYF,TGTGCCAGCAGTATCTATGGTGGAGAGACCCAGTACTTC
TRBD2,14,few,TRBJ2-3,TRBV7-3,CASSLLAGKHTQYF,TGTGCCAGCAGCTTACTAGCGGGGAAACATACGCAGTATTTT
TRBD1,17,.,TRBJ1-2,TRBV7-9,CASSPAGQGKFGYGYTF,TGTGCCAGCAGCCCAGCGGGACAGGGGAAATTTGGCTATGGCTACACCTTC
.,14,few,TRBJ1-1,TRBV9,CASSVDTVYTEAFF,TGTGCCAGCAGCGTAGATACCGTATACACTGAAGCTTTCTTT
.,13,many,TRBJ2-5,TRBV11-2,CASSPMGSGTQYF,TGTGCCAGCAGCCCCATGGGGTCCGGGACCCAGTACTTC
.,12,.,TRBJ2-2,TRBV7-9,CASSPFNSELFF,TGTGCCAGCAGCCCTTTTAACTCGGAGCTGTTTTTT
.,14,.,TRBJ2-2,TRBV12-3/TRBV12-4,CASRGPRGTGELFF,TGTGCCAGCAGGGGCCCCCGGGGCACCGGGGAGCTGTTTTTT
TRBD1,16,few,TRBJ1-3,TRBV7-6,CASSVDRAISGNTIYF,TGTGCCAGCAGCGTGGACAGGGCTATATCTGGAAACACCATATATTTT
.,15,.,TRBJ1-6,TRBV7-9,CASSRTYSYNSPLHF,TGTGCCAGCAGCCGGACATACTCCTATAATTCACCCCTCCACTTT
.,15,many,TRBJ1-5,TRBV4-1,CASSQAPLTNQPQHF,TGCGCCAGCAGCCAAGCCCCGTTAACAAATCAGCCCCAGCATTTT
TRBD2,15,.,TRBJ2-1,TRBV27,CASSLGLAGYNEQFF,TGTGCCAGCAGCCTCGGACTAGCGGGCTACAATGAGCAGTTCTTC
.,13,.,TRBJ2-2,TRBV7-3,CASSLMQSGELFF,TGTGCCAGCAGCTTAATGCAGTCTGGGGAGCTGTTTTTT
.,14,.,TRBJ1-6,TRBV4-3,CASSQGQGTSPLHF,TGCGCCAGCAGCCAAGGGCAGGGGACTTCACCCCTCCACTTT